A selection of T cell receptor beta chains follows, all from one sample in a study of cytomegalovirus exposure and HLA in healthy donors. The protocol was immunoSEQ multiplex PCR, while the TCRdb copy is restricted to in-frame clones and leaves out a portion. The table lists roughly 300,000 clones, 86% of them singletons. Material: PBMCs. The receptor set was obtained from a man aged 40-50 years in good health and CMV-seropositive. Each CDR3 is given with its conserved first and last residue.

cdr3_aa	v_call	j_call
CASSPGQGRLEQYF	TRBV5-5	TRBJ2-7
CASSLGAPTHNEQFF	TRBV7-9	TRBJ2-1
CASSERWTSGSPKQFF	TRBV2	TRBJ2-1
CASSRGLARSTDTQYF	TRBV28	TRBJ2-3
CASSGTAYEQYF	TRBV19	TRBJ2-7
CASSLTSGNPNTGELFF	TRBV7-3	TRBJ2-2
CASSRGTDFSTDTQYF	TRBV18	TRBJ2-3
CASSMGQGIELFF	TRBV19	TRBJ1-4
CASSTPSGTQETQYF	TRBV6-6	TRBJ2-5
CASSFGGSTDTQYF	TRBV5-1	TRBJ2-3
CATSRYRDREGGELFF	TRBV15	TRBJ2-2
CASSLYGVPGELFF	TRBV28	TRBJ2-2
CASSLAVGLDFTHNEQFF	TRBV7-2	TRBJ2-1
CASSFSGVLSTGEQFF	TRBV7-2	TRBJ2-1
CATLGGSYNEQFF	TRBV10-3	TRBJ2-1
CASSTSRDSNEKLFF	TRBV19	TRBJ1-4
CASSKGVSGYTF	TRBV28	TRBJ1-2
CASSFQREGSYEQYF	TRBV28	TRBJ2-7
CASSPSGGARYEQYF	TRBV28	TRBJ2-7
CASSQDPLAGSSYEQYF	TRBV4-3	TRBJ2-7
CASSERGTYTEAFF	TRBV2	TRBJ1-1
CASSLLGPPASLEQYF	TRBV27	TRBJ2-7
CASSYREGPYGYTF	TRBV6-5	TRBJ1-2
CASDDRDPLAYEQYF	TRBV27	TRBJ2-7
CASSERQGLTEAFF	TRBV2	TRBJ1-1
CASSAGQGTWVGEEPQHF	TRBV5-8	TRBJ1-5
CASSIGQGLGKNIQYF	TRBV19	TRBJ2-4
CASSLRTSGRSHEQYF	TRBV7-2	TRBJ2-7
CASRGWDRLNTEAFF	TRBV5-6	TRBJ1-1
CASRSHGEDTEAFF	TRBV11-1	TRBJ1-1
CASSLEQGRNEQFF	TRBV5-1	TRBJ2-1
CASTMGRDYGYTF	TRBV19	TRBJ1-2
CASILEAALPRGGYTF	TRBV6-6	TRBJ1-2
CSALAGGEYEQYF	TRBV29-1	TRBJ2-7
CASSLGGGRTYEQYF	TRBV5-1	TRBJ2-7
CASSDRVGTEAFF	TRBV5-1	TRBJ1-1
CASSFQGATEAFF	TRBV5-6	TRBJ1-1
CASSEAHNEKLFF	TRBV6-5	TRBJ1-4
CASSPGPAYNEQFF	TRBV7-2	TRBJ2-1
CASSLDGSGGDEQFF	TRBV5-1	TRBJ2-1
CASTYWANTEAFF	TRBV6-5	TRBJ1-1
CASSLARGTGELFF	TRBV13	TRBJ2-2
CASSPREGGYTF	TRBV7-6	TRBJ1-2
CASSLTGGGQPQHF	TRBV7-9	TRBJ1-5
CASSLGGTVNYGYTF	TRBV5-6	TRBJ1-2
CSASRGDTQYF	TRBV20-1	TRBJ2-3
CASSLGYLARTGELFF	TRBV7-3	TRBJ2-2
CAISETLAGLKLYEQYF	TRBV10-3	TRBJ2-7